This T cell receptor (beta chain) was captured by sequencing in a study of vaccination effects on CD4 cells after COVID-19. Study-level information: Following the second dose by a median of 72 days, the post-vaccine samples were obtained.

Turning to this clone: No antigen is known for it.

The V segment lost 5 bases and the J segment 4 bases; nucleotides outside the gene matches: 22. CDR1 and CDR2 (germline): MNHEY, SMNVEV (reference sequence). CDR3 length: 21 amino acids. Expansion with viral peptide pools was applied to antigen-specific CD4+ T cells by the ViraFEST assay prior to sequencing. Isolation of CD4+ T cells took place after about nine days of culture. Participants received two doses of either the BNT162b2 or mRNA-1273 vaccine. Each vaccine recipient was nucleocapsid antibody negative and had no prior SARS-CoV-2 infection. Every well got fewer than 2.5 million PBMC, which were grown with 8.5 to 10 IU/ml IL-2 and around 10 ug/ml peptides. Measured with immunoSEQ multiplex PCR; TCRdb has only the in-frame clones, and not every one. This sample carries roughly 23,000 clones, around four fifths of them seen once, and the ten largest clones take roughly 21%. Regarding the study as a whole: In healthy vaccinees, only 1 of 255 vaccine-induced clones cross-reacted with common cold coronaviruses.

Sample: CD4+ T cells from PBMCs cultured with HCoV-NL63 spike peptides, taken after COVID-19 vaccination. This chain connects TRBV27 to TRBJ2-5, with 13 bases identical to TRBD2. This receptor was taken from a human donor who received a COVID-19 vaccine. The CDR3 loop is CASSPRNFAGLAGEVGETQYF. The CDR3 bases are TGTGCCAGCAGTCCCCGAAATTTCGCCGGACTAGCGGGAGAGGTGGGAGAGACCCAGTACTTC.